This T cell receptor (beta chain) originates from a study of Graves' ophthalmopathy and Graves' hyperthyroidism. Beta-chain TCR CDR3 regions were amplified from RNA transcripts. HTBI primers served in a first-round RT-PCR, which a second-round multiplex PCR followed. MiXCR, applied by TCRdb to the multiplex PCR reads, yields one record per CDR3 protein. The sample lists 1 million to 1.3 million distinct CDR3 sequences; about 35% were seen once. This clonotype was recorded many times. The length of the CDR3 is 14 residues. The V gene lost 2 bases and the J gene lost 3 bases, with 13 bases spanning the gap. Germline CDR1 SQVTM, CDR2 ANQGSEA.

The J gene is TRBJ1-2, the V gene TRBV29-1; D perhaps matches TRBD1 (6 bases). This clonotype was obtained from an adult man with Graves' hyperthyroidism. Sequencing was carried out using peripheral blood or thyroid tissue (not recorded which). The CDR3 DNA is TGCAGCGTTGAACGTCCACCAGGGGACTATGGCTACACCTTC. As protein: CSVERPPGDYGYTF.